The 21 T cell receptor beta chains below come from one sample, sequenced in a study of T cells expressing NK-cell markers. TCRdb re-called the 5' RACE reads, yielding one record per CDR3 amino acid sequence without DNA. The clone table shows 350,000 to 450,000 distinct CDR3 sequences, with the ten largest holding 5.2%. Sequenced: blood T cells: a sorted CD56 or NKG2C T cell subset, CD4+ or CD8+ T cells, or bulk PBMC T cells (not recorded which). These receptor sequences come from a man aged 18 to 69 in good health.

The chain couples TRBV12-3 or TRBV12-4 to TRBJ2-2; without DNA, the TCRdb call of TRBD2 cannot be checked. CDR3 length equals 14 residues. The CDR3 region is CASSTYRDSGELFF.

The V gene is TRBV19, the J gene TRBJ1-5. The CDR3 length is 13 residues. Germline CDR1 is LNHDA and CDR2 is SQIVND (reference sequence). The CDR3 sequence is CASSIRDNQPQHF.

This sequence joins TRBV6-5 and TRBJ1-1; TCRdb's D call, TRBD1, is unchecked because there is no DNA. Per the germline V gene, CDR1 is MNHEY and CDR2 is SVGAGI. CDR3 length: 14 amino acids. Here the CDR3 reads CASSSRTGDTEAFF.

The V gene is TRBV5-5, the J gene TRBJ1-2; with no DNA, the TCRdb D assignment of TRBD1 cannot be verified. Germline-derived CDR1 and CDR2 are SGHKS and YYEKEE (reference sequence). The CDR3 is made up of 14 amino acids. CDR3 protein: CASSLDPFDSGYTF.

This chain links TRBV18 with TRBJ1-6; TCRdb's D gene call, TRBD1, goes unchecked for lack of DNA. Germline CDR1 is KGHSH and CDR2 is LQKENI. The CDR3 is 15 amino acids. The CDR3 reads CASSPPRDTGPTLHF.

The chain recombines TRBV20-1 with TRBJ2-7; checking the TCRdb D call of TRBD2 is not possible without DNA. The V gene's germline CDR1 is DFQATT and CDR2 SNEGSKA (reference sequence). The CDR3 covers 14 residues. CDR3 amino acids: CSARAGKTRYEQYF.

This chain connects TRBV20-1 to TRBJ1-5; TCRdb's assignment of TRBD1 cannot be checked, as there is no DNA. The CDR3 has 15 amino acids. Germline loops: CDR1 DFQATT, CDR2 SNEGSKA (reference sequence). CDR3 sequence reads: CSASRQGAFGQPQHF.

The V gene is TRBV6-2 or TRBV6-3, the J gene TRBJ1-6; lacking DNA, the TRBD1 call made by TCRdb goes unchecked. The germline gives CDR1 MNHEY, CDR2 SVGEGT. The CDR3 is 19 residues long. The CDR3 sequence is CASSYLRDIRLGFNSPLHF.

The V and J genes are TRBV7-8 and TRBJ2-3; TCRdb outputs TRBD1, but without DNA this stays unchecked. Per the germline V gene, CDR1 is SGHVS and CDR2 is FQNEAQ. The CDR3 is 15 residues long. The CDR3 sequence: CASSVDRGRWDTQYF.

The CDR3: CASSLLGTGSSGANVLTF. The chain is built from TRBV11-2 and TRBJ2-6; checking the TCRdb D call of TRBD1 is not possible without DNA. The length of the CDR3 is 18 residues. In germline, CDR1 is SGHAT, CDR2 FQNNGV. Variable domain in full (rest from reference TRBV11-2 and TRBJ2-6): EAGVAQSPRYKIIEKRQSVAFWCNPISGHATLYWYQQILGQGPKLLIQFQNNGVVDDSQLPKDRFSAERLKGVDSTLKIQPAKLEDSAVYLCASSLLGTGSSGANVLTFGAGSRLTVL.

This chain links TRBV5-1 with TRBJ1-6; the D gene TCRdb calls, TRBD1, cannot be checked with no DNA. Germline loops: CDR1 SGHRS, CDR2 YFSETQ. The CDR3 contains 16 residues. The CDR3 protein is CASSLAGQGNNSPLHF.

This rearrangement joins TRBV7-2 to TRBJ2-5. Germline V lookup: CDR1 SGHTA, CDR2 FQGNSA. This CDR3 has 14 residues. The CDR3 sequence: CASSRSGSQETQYF. Together with reference TRBV7-2 and TRBJ2-5, the CDR3 gives the full variable domain: GAGVSQSPSNKVTEKGKDVELRCDPISGHTALYWYRQSLGQGLEFLIYFQGNSAPDKSGLPSDRFSAERTGGSVSTLTIQRTQQEDSAVYLCASSRSGSQETQYFGPGTRLLVL.

This rearrangement joins TRBV27 to TRBJ1-2; TCRdb's D gene call, TRBD1, goes unchecked for lack of DNA. The CDR3 extends over 15 amino acids. The germline CDR1 and CDR2 sequences are MNHEY and SMNVEV (reference sequence). CDR3 region: CASSPLGRVGYGYTF.

This chain links TRBV20-1 with TRBJ2-1; TCRdb outputs TRBD1, but without DNA this stays unchecked. From germline, CDR1 is DFQATT and CDR2 SNEGSKA (reference sequence). This CDR3 spans 18 amino acids. CDR3 amino acids: CSARQVAAGAISYNEQFF.

V gene TRBV29-1 combines with J gene TRBJ1-6. This CDR3 region has 13 residues. From germline, CDR1 is SQVTM and CDR2 ANQGSEA. The CDR3 reads CSVSASYNSPLHF.

The chain couples TRBV29-1 to TRBJ2-7; TCRdb outputs TRBD1, but without DNA this stays unchecked. The germline V gene has CDR1 SQVTM and CDR2 ANQGSEA. This CDR3 spans 14 amino acids. CDR3 amino acids: CSVTGTGFSYEQYF.

The chain recombines TRBV18 with TRBJ2-1; the TCRdb D gene call, TRBD1, has no DNA to confirm it. Looked up from germline, CDR1 is KGHSH and CDR2 is LQKENI. This CDR3 region has 14 residues. The CDR3 protein is CASSPVRGGNEQFF.

The chain joins TRBV20-1 to TRBJ1-4; the TRBD1 assignment by TCRdb is unverifiable without DNA. Germline CDR1 reads DFQATT; CDR2 reads SNEGSKA (reference sequence). This CDR3 is 12 amino acids long. The CDR3 reads CSVGRGSEKLFF.

The rearrangement uses TRBV7-9 and TRBJ2-6; the TCRdb call, TRBD1, lacks DNA for checking. Looked up from germline, CDR1 is SEHNR and CDR2 is FQNEAQ (reference sequence). This CDR3 has 13 residues. The CDR3 sequence is CAVGAGGANVLTF.

The rearrangement joins TRBV3-1 to TRBJ2-5; the D gene TCRdb calls, TRBD1, cannot be checked with no DNA. The CDR3 has 14 residues. Germline V gene lookup returns CDR1 LGHDT and CDR2 YNNKEL (reference sequence). The CDR3 sequence: CASSQGGPIETQYF.

The CDR3 here is CASSFYSSTDTQYF. The V and J genes are TRBV5-1 and TRBJ2-3. CDR1 and CDR2 (germline): SGHRS, YFSETQ. CDR3 length: 14 residues. Filled out from reference TRBV5-1 and TRBJ2-3, the complete variable domain reads KAGVTQTPRYLIKTRGQQVTLSCSPISGHRSVSWYQQTPGQGLQFLFEYFSETQRNKGNFPGRFSGRQFSNSRSEMNVSTLELGDSALYLCASSFYSSTDTQYFGPGTRLTVL.